One and the same sample provided the 22 T cell receptor beta chains below, sequenced in a study of blood T cell repertoires in COVID-19. Sequencing used immunoSEQ multiplex PCR; TCRdb keeps in-frame clones, though not all of them. The table includes a few hundred thousand clones, over 80% detected once. The sample was peripheral blood. The receptors shown here come from a woman aged 25 to 39 with COVID-19, enrolled during active disease.

The chain couples TRBV24-1 to TRBJ2-5; perhaps TRBD1 as D (5 bases). The CDR3 runs 12 residues. Per the germline V gene, CDR1 is KGHDR and CDR2 is SFDVKD. V was trimmed by 0 bases and J by 7 bases, leaving 5 bases between them. CDR3 nucleotides: TGTGCCACCAGTGATTTGACAGGGACCCAGTACTTC. This gives the protein CATSDLTGTQYF.

This sequence joins TRBV20-1 and TRBJ2-5, with 9 positions matching TRBD2. Trimming at V came to 3 bases and at J to 7 bases, leaving 9 bases not matched to a gene. The CDR3 extends over 14 amino acids. Germline assignment: CDR1 DFQATT and CDR2 SNEGSKA (reference sequence). CDR3 loop: CSASYVSGGGTQYF. As DNA, the CDR3 is TGCAGTGCTAGTTATGTTAGCGGGGGTGGGACCCAGTACTTC.

The rearrangement uses TRBV19 and TRBJ2-7, with 7 bases fitting TRBD2. Germline CDR1 and CDR2: LNHDA and SQIVND (reference sequence). The CDR3 totals 16 residues. The V segment lost 6 bases and the J segment 3 bases; nucleotides outside the gene matches: 14. CDR3 protein: CASSSPTSLLGYEQYF. Here the CDR3 DNA reads TGTGCCAGTAGCTCCCCGACTAGCCTATTAGGCTACGAGCAGTACTTC.

The chain recombines TRBV3-1 (or the pseudogene TRBV3-2) with TRBJ1-3; 9 bases are a match to TRBD1. Per germline, CDR1 LGHDT and CDR2 YNNKEL (reference sequence). This CDR3 spans 15 amino acids. V trimming: 10 bases; J trimming: 0 bases; junction bases outside the gene matches: 7. The CDR3 DNA reads as TGTGCCAAACAGACAGGGGGACACTCTGGAAACACCATATATTTT. Translating gives CAKQTGGHSGNTIYF.

The chain joins TRBV11-2 to TRBJ2-7, with 10 bases lining up with TRBD1. The CDR3 consists of 14 residues. J lost 2 bases, V lost 5 bases, and 3 bases had no gene match. Germline assignment: CDR1 SGHAT and CDR2 FQNNGV. CDR3 in DNA: TGTGCCAGCAGCCCCGGACAGGGGGCCTACGAGCAGTACTTC. Its translation is CASSPGQGAYEQYF.

The chain couples TRBV3-1 (or the pseudogene TRBV3-2) to TRBJ2-1; 9 nucleotides agree with TRBD2. This CDR3 region has 18 residues. CDR1 is LGHDT, CDR2 YNNKEL, per germline (reference sequence). The V segment lost 2 bases and the J segment 4 bases; nucleotides outside the gene matches: 12. DNA for the CDR3: TGTGCCAGCAGCCAATTCACGGGCGGGGGGGCGTGGTACAATGAGCAGTTCTTC. It is translated as CASSQFTGGGAWYNEQFF.

The V gene is TRBV7-3, the J gene TRBJ2-5; the D is unclear. CDR3 length: 13 residues. Germline V lookup: CDR1 SGHTA, CDR2 FQGTGA. V lost 3 bases and J lost 3, with 8 bases in between. CDR3 nucleotides: TGTGCCAGCAGCTTTTCCCGGGAAGAGACCCAGTACTTC. It yields the protein CASSFSREETQYF.

This chain connects TRBV5-4 to TRBJ2-2; D is possibly TRBD2 (6 bases). Germline V gene data show CDR1 as SGHNT and CDR2 as YYREEE (reference sequence). This CDR3 spans 15 amino acids. Deletions cut 1 base from V and 4 bases from J, with 11 bases between. As DNA, the CDR3 is TGTGCCAGCAGCTTGAGGGGAGGTCCCACCGGGGAGCTGTTTTTT. This sequence encodes CASSLRGGPTGELFF. Supplemented by reference TRBV5-4 and TRBJ2-2, the full variable domain reads ETGVTQSPTHLIKTRGQQVTLRCSSQSGHNTVSWYQQALGQGPQFIFQYYREEENGRGNFPPRFSGLQFPNYSSELNVNALELDDSALYLCASSLRGGPTGELFFGEGSRLTVL.

J is TRBJ1-4 and V is TRBV6-7, with TRBD1 identical over 7 bases. TRBV6-7 is placed among ORFs of uncertain function. The CDR3 has 20 residues. The ends lost 2 bases at V and 5 bases at J; junction bases unmatched: 20. The CDR3 DNA is TGTGCCAGCAGTTACCGATCCAACAGGGGACTGCTCCGTTACAATGAAAAACTGTTTTTT. Protein sequence: CASSYRSNRGLLRYNEKLFF.

V usage is TRBV7-8 and J usage is TRBJ2-2, with TRBD1 matching 8 bases. Germline trimming cut 5 bases from V and 4 bases from J; bases unmatched to any gene: 9. Germline CDR1 and CDR2: SGHVS and FQNEAQ. This CDR3 spans 16 amino acids. The CDR3 DNA is TGTGCCAGCAGCCGTACAGGGGGGCAGGGCACCGGGGAGCTGTTTTTT. Protein sequence: CASSRTGGQGTGELFF.

The chain employs TRBV6-5 and TRBJ1-2, with D possibly being TRBD1 (5 bases). CDR1 and CDR2 from the germline V gene are MNHEY and SVGAGI. The CDR3 sequence is 15 residues long. Trimming pared 7 bases from V and 4 bases from J, leaving 19 bases between. CDR3 sequence: CASTPLTDTFYGYTF. The CDR3 DNA reads as TGTGCCAGCACTCCTTTGACGGACACCTTCTATGGCTACACCTTC.

This chain links TRBV5-1 with TRBJ2-1, with 8 bases identical to TRBD2. CDR3 length: 16 amino acids. The junction had 6 bases not matched to a gene; V was cut back by 4 bases and J by 0 bases. Germline V lookup: CDR1 SGHRS, CDR2 YFSETQ. CDR3 region: CASSGGSGSSYNEQFF. The CDR3 nucleotides are TGCGCCAGCAGCGGGGGAAGCGGGAGCTCCTACAATGAGCAGTTCTTC. The complete variable domain, with remaining parts taken from reference TRBV5-1 and TRBJ2-1, reads KAGVTQTPRYLIKTRGQQVTLSCSPISGHRSVSWYQQTPGQGLQFLFEYFSETQRNKGNFPGRFSGRQFSNSRSEMNVSTLELGDSALYLCASSGGSGSSYNEQFFGPGTRLTVL.

V usage is TRBV5-4 and J usage is TRBJ2-1; TRBD2 matches 11 bases. The CDR3 totals 15 residues. Per germline, CDR1 SGHNT and CDR2 YYREEE (reference sequence). Trimming cost V 5 bases and J 6 bases; bases outside gene matches: 7. The chain's CDR3 is CASRAGLAGGNEQFF. For the CDR3, the DNA is TGTGCCAGCAGGGCCGGACTAGCGGGCGGCAATGAGCAGTTCTTC.

V gene TRBV7-2 combines with J gene TRBJ2-3; 12 bases are a match to TRBD2. In germline, CDR1 is SGHTA, CDR2 FQGNSA. This CDR3 is 17 amino acids long. V was clipped by 5 bases and J by 1 base; unmatched bases: 7. The CDR3 DNA is TGTGCCAGCAGCCTATTGACTAGCGGGAGTGGCACAGATACGCAGTATTTT. This encodes CASSLLTSGSGTDTQYF. The full variable domain, its missing parts supplied by reference TRBV7-2 and TRBJ2-3, is GAGVSQSPSNKVTEKGKDVELRCDPISGHTALYWYRQSLGQGLEFLIYFQGNSAPDKSGLPSDRFSAERTGGSVSTLTIQRTQQEDSAVYLCASSLLTSGSGTDTQYFGPGTRLTVL.

The chain carries TRBV3-1 (or the pseudogene TRBV3-2) and TRBJ2-1; 11 positions agree with TRBD1. This CDR3 spans 16 amino acids. Germline values: CDR1 LGHDT, CDR2 YNNKEL (reference sequence). V lost 4 bases to trimming and J lost 6 bases; unmatched junction nucleotides: 8. The CDR3 sequence: CASSPGGQGARNEQFF. The CDR3 DNA reads TGTGCCAGCAGCCCGGGTGGACAGGGGGCTCGCAATGAGCAGTTCTTC.

The rearrangement uses TRBV6-5 and TRBJ1-3, with a weak D call TRBD1 (6 bases). The V end was cut by 1 base, the J end by 1 base, with 11 bases between. The CDR3 extends over 16 amino acids. The germline V gene encodes CDR1 MNHEY and CDR2 SVGAGI. Here the CDR3 reads CASSYLADRSGNTIYF. The CDR3 DNA reads TGTGCCAGCAGTTACTTAGCCGACAGGTCTGGAAACACCATATATTTT.

The V gene is TRBV5-4, the J gene TRBJ1-4; TRBD1 might be the D (5 bases). Trimming removed 4 bases from V and 6 bases from J, with 16 bases in between. The germline gives CDR1 SGHNT, CDR2 YYREEE (reference sequence). The CDR3 is 15 residues long. CDR3 region: CASSASSGGHEKLFF. The CDR3 region has the DNA TGTGCCAGCAGCGCCTCATCCGGGGGTCATGAAAAACTGTTTTTT.

This chain joins TRBV5-4 and TRBJ1-1; TRBD1 agrees at 11 bases. The CDR3 consists of 16 residues. Trimming cost V 4 bases and J 4 bases; bases outside gene matches: 9. Germline CDR1 reads SGHNT; CDR2 reads YYREEE (reference sequence). The CDR3 loop is CASSGGQGAQVTEAFF. The CDR3 region has the DNA TGTGCCAGCAGCGGAGGACAGGGGGCGCAGGTCACTGAAGCTTTCTTT.

The chain has TRBV19 and TRBJ1-5; TRBD1 matches at 10 bases. CDR3 length: 16 residues. V lost 3 bases and J lost 7; bases outside the gene matches: 9. CDR1 and CDR2 (germline): LNHDA, SQIVND (reference sequence). The CDR3 protein is CASSMAGQGLGQPQHF. DNA of the CDR3: TGTGCCAGTAGTATGGCGGGACAGGGGTTAGGACAGCCCCAGCATTTT.

The chain combines TRBV2 with TRBJ2-2; tentative D call: TRBD1 (6 bases). CDR1 is SNHLY, CDR2 FYNNEI, per germline. The CDR3 length is 15 residues. Trimming left V 6 bases short and J 1 base short, with 12 bases between. The CDR3: CASRGTFLNTGELFF. For the CDR3, the DNA is TGTGCCAGCAGGGGGACATTCTTGAACACCGGGGAGCTGTTTTTT.

V gene TRBV3-1 (or the pseudogene TRBV3-2) combines with J gene TRBJ2-7; weak D call: TRBD1 (6 bases). Per the germline V gene, CDR1 is LGHDT and CDR2 is YNNKEL (reference sequence). Trimming removed 1 base at V and 0 bases at J, with 10 bases between. CDR3 length: 15 residues. The CDR3 sequence is CASSQGQATSYEQYF. Here the CDR3 DNA reads TGTGCCAGCAGCCAAGGACAGGCTACCTCCTACGAGCAGTACTTC.

V usage is TRBV6-2 or TRBV6-3 and J usage is TRBJ2-5; maybe TRBD2 (6 bases). Trimming shortened V by 5 bases and J by 4 bases, and 20 bases separated the two germline ends. Germline CDR1 is MNHEY and CDR2 is SVGEGT. The CDR3 extends over 16 amino acids. The CDR3 DNA sequence: TGTGCCAGCAGTCCCCGCTTTGGACTGGGGGGAGAGACCCAGTACTTC. It translates to CASSPRFGLGGETQYF.